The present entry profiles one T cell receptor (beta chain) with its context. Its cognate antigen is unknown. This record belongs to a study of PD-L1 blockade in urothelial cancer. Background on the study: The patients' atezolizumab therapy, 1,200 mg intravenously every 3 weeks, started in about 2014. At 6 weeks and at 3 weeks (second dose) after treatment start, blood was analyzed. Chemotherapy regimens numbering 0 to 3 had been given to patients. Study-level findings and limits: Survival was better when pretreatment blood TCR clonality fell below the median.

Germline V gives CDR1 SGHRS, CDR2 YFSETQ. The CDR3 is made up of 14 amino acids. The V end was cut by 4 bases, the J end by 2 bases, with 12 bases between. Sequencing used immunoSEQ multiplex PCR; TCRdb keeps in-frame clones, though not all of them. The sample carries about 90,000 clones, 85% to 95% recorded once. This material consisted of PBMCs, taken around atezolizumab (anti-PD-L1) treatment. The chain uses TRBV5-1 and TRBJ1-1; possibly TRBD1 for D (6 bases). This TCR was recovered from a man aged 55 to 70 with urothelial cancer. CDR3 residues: CASSDQGQNTEAFF. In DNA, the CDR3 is TGCGCCAGCAGCGACCAGGGACAAAACACTGAAGCTTTCTTT.